This T cell receptor (beta chain) comes out of a study of blood T cell repertoires in COVID-19. Study-level background: Collection of acute and convalescent COVID-19 samples took place in the United States, Italy and Spain.

In the authors' methods: Amplification with reference gene primers provided the estimates of nucleated cell counts. Clones were sequenced by immunoSEQ multiplex PCR, and TCRdb holds only the in-frame ones, with some missing. The V and J calls and the clone size are those of that table, but D and trimming were determined from the DNA. The sample lists 300,000 to 450,000 clones; more than 75% were seen once. The germline V gene encodes CDR1 MGHRA and CDR2 YSYEKL. V was cut by 1 base and J by 3 bases, with 10 bases left in between. This CDR3 comprises 14 residues. The study drew participants aged about 18 to 89 years from 24 US areas.

The sequence derives from a young woman who had recovered from COVID-19. The specimen sequenced was PBMCs or T cells enriched from blood (not recorded which). The rearrangement uses TRBV4-1 and TRBJ2-7; D might be TRBD1 (5 bases). CDR3 sequence (DNA): TGCGCCAGCAGCCAAGTGGGGCCTCGCTACGAGCAGTACTTC. Its translation: CASSQVGPRYEQYF.